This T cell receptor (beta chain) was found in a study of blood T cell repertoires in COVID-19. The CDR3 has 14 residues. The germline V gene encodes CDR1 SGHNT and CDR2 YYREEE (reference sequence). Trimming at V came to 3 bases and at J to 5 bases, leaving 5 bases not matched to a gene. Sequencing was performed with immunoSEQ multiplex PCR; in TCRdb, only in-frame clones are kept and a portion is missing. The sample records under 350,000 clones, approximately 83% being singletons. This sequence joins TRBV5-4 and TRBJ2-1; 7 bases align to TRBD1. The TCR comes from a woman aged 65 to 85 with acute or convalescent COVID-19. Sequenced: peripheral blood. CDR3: CASSYPGQHNEQFF. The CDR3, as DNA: TGTGCCAGCAGCTACCCGGGACAGCACAATGAGCAGTTCTTC.